Listed below are T cell receptor beta chains from one sample, sequenced in a study of OX40 agonist ivuxolimab in advanced cancers. TCRdb keeps only in-frame clones here, not all; method: immunoSEQ multiplex PCR. The sample has tens of thousands of clones, about 92% seen once; the top ten hold 8.5% to 9%. The material was CD4+ or CD8+ T cells sorted from blood, obtained in a trial of the OX40 agonist ivuxolimab. The receptors were gathered from an adult with an advanced solid tumor such as melanoma, head and neck, liver or kidney cancer. Both conserved end residues are part of each CDR3. D genes are given only for firm matches. Some rows mark clone size as missing; the rest say once, few, many or name a class of expanded clone.

clone size	V gene	J gene	CDR3 length	D gene	CDR3 DNA	CDR3 protein
-	TRBV27	TRBJ2-7	15	-	TGTGCCAGCAGTTTTCAGGACCGGGTGGCCTACGAGCAGTACTTC	CASSFQDRVAYEQYF
-	TRBV11-2	TRBJ1-1	15	-	TGTGCCAGCAGCTTATACGACAGTTCGAACACTGAAGCTTTCTTT	CASSLYDSSNTEAFF
-	TRBV11-1	TRBJ1-1	14	-	TGTGCCAGCAGCTATCCGTTTTTGAACACTGAAGCTTTCTTT	CASSYPFLNTEAFF
-	TRBV7-3	TRBJ2-1	14	-	TGTGCCAGCAGCTTCAGGGGCTCCTACAATGAGCAGTTCTTC	CASSFRGSYNEQFF
-	TRBV7-6	TRBJ1-2	15	-	TGTGCCAGCAGCTTAGAGGACTCCGGGCGCTATGGCTACACCTTC	CASSLEDSGRYGYTF
-	TRBV7-9	TRBJ2-5	15	TRBD2	TGTGCCAGCAGCTCGGGACTAGCGGGGAAAGAGACCCAGTACTTC	CASSSGLAGKETQYF
-	TRBV6-5	TRBJ2-1	15	TRBD1	TGTGCCAGCACCCCGACAGGGGTCCCTTACAATGAGCAGTTCTTC	CASTPTGVPYNEQFF
-	TRBV7-6	TRBJ2-7	15	-	TGTGCCAGCAGCTTAGGACGGGCTAGCTCCTACGAGCAGTACTTC	CASSLGRASSYEQYF
-	TRBV10-3	TRBJ2-7	13	-	TGTGCCATCAGTGAGGCGGGGTCCTACGAGCAGTACTTC	CAISEAGSYEQYF
-	TRBV4-1	TRBJ2-7	18	-	TGCGCCAGCAGCCAAGATCAGGCCCTCGGCAGGAGCTCCTACGAGCAGTACTTC	CASSQDQALGRSSYEQYF
-	TRBV4-3	TRBJ1-2	16	-	TGCGCCAGCAGCCAAGATCGGGGGCCCGGGATGAGTGGCTACACCTTC	CASSQDRGPGMSGYTF
-	TRBV19	TRBJ2-2	14	-	TGTGCCAGTAGTTGGGGGGCGCACACCGGGGAGCTGTTTTTT	CASSWGAHTGELFF
-	TRBV11-2	TRBJ2-2	16	-	TGTGCCAGCAGCTTACCGAGATCAGGGGTAACCGGGGAGCTGTTTTTT	CASSLPRSGVTGELFF
-	TRBV29-1	TRBJ2-3	16	TRBD2	TGCAGCCTAAGAGGAGCGGGGGGGCTTAGGGCAGATACGCAGTATTTT	CSLRGAGGLRADTQYF
-	TRBV7-9	TRBJ1-2	13	-	TGTGCCAGCAGCCAACCGAACAGGGACGGCTACACCTTC	CASSQPNRDGYTF
-	TRBV12-5	TRBJ2-1	17	TRBD1	TGTGCTAGTGGTCCGGGGACAGGGGGCTGGAATGACAATGAGCAGTTCTTC	CASGPGTGGWNDNEQFF
-	TRBV19	TRBJ2-3	11	-	TGTGCCAGTAGAGGGGGAGATACGCAGTATTTT	CASRGGDTQYF
once	TRBV21-1	TRBJ2-7	16	-	TGTGCCAGCAGCAATCCCGGGGGGGGTCGTTCCTACGAGCAGTACTTC	CASSNPGGGRSYEQYF
once	TRBV13	TRBJ2-7	12	-	TGTGCCAGCAGCACCTCAGGGCCCGGGCAGTACTTC	CASSTSGPGQYF
-	TRBV4-3	TRBJ1-2	18	TRBD1	TGCGCCAGCAGCCAAGCCCCTACTGGCCAGGGGGCAGGCTATGGCTACACCTTC	CASSQAPTGQGAGYGYTF
-	TRBV19	TRBJ1-5	16	TRBD1	TGTGCCAGCGAGGGGGCCATATTATATAGCAATCAGCCCCAGCATTTT	CASEGAILYSNQPQHF
-	TRBV6-5	TRBJ2-1	13	TRBD2	TGTGCCAGCAGTTCTTGGGGGGGGGATGAGCAGTTCTTC	CASSSWGGDEQFF
-	TRBV4-3	TRBJ2-7	13	-	TGCGCCAGCAGCCAAGCAGGTACCTACGAGCAGTACTTC	CASSQAGTYEQYF
-	TRBV4-3	TRBJ1-1	17	-	TGCGCCAGCAGCCAAGTAGGGCGAGGGGCCGAGAACACTGAAGCTTTCTTT	CASSQVGRGAENTEAFF
-	TRBV7-8	TRBJ2-7	13	-	TGTGCCAGCAGCTTAGGAGGCGGATACGAGCAGTACTTC	CASSLGGGYEQYF
once	TRBV19	TRBJ2-7	13	-	TGTGCCAGTAGTCCGGGCCTCCCCTACGAGCAGTACTTC	CASSPGLPYEQYF
once	TRBV27	TRBJ2-1	13	TRBD1	TGTGCCAGCAGTGCCCGACAGGGCCCTGAGCAGTTCTTC	CASSARQGPEQFF
-	TRBV6-5	TRBJ2-2	15	-	TGTGCCAGCAGTTACTCACTCCAAAACACCGGGGAGCTGTTTTTT	CASSYSLQNTGELFF
-	TRBV6-4	TRBJ2-7	13	-	TGTGCCAGCAGTGAGGGGCCTTCCTACGAGCAGTACTTC	CASSEGPSYEQYF
-	TRBV4-1	TRBJ1-2	19	-	TGCGCCAGCAGCCAATGGAGGGTGCAACAGGGTAACTTTAACTATGGCTACACCTTC	CASSQWRVQQGNFNYGYTF
-	TRBV7-6	TRBJ1-1	15	-	TGTGCCAGCAGCTTAGAGGTTTCCGCGAACACTGAAGCTTTCTTT	CASSLEVSANTEAFF
-	TRBV4-3	TRBJ2-7	17	TRBD2	TGCGCCAGCAGCCAAGGGCGAGCGGGGGGTTCATCCTACGAGCAGTACTTC	CASSQGRAGGSSYEQYF
-	TRBV27	TRBJ2-7	14	-	TGTGCCAGCAGTTTGGGGAGAAGGGACTACGAGCAGTACTTC	CASSLGRRDYEQYF
-	TRBV25-1	TRBJ2-7	13	-	TGTGCCAGCAGTGTTCCCGGGTTTGGCGAGCAGTACTTC	CASSVPGFGEQYF
-	TRBV10-3	TRBJ1-1	16	TRBD1	TGTGCCATCAGTGAGCCGAACAGGGGAACGGGCACTGAAGCTTTCTTT	CAISEPNRGTGTEAFF
-	TRBV7-3	TRBJ1-1	17	-	TGTGCCAGCAGCTTAATTAGAAGGGCCCGAAAGTCCACTGAAGCTTTCTTT	CASSLIRRARKSTEAFF
-	TRBV6-4	TRBJ2-7	13	-	TGTGCCAGCAGTGAATCGCCTTCCTACGAGCAGTACTTC	CASSESPSYEQYF
-	TRBV13	TRBJ1-4	15	-	TGTGCCAGCAGCGCAGGAGGGGTGAGGGCGGGAAAACTGTTTTTT	CASSAGGVRAGKLFF
-	TRBV7-9	TRBJ2-7	14	-	TGTGCCAGCAGCCCGAGTGGGGCTAAGTACGAGCAGTACTTC	CASSPSGAKYEQYF
-	TRBV6-5	TRBJ2-7	15	-	TGTGCCAGCAGTTACACCCCGGGCCTCTCCTACGAGCAGTACTTC	CASSYTPGLSYEQYF
-	TRBV6-1	TRBJ1-4	15	-	TGTGCCAGCAGTGTATTAGCAGGGCTTAATGAAAAACTGTTTTTT	CASSVLAGLNEKLFF
-	TRBV27	TRBJ2-7	14	-	TGTGCCAGCAGTTTAGTTGGGACCGGGAGCGAGCAGTACTTC	CASSLVGTGSEQYF
-	TRBV11-2	TRBJ1-1	11	-	TGTGCCAGCAGCCTTCCGACTGAAGCTTTCTTT	CASSLPTEAFF
-	TRBV27	TRBJ2-1	15	TRBD1	TGTGCCAGCAGTTTTACCCCGGGACAGTACAATGAGCAGTTCTTC	CASSFTPGQYNEQFF
-	TRBV5-1	TRBJ1-3	14	-	TGCGCCAGCAGCTTGGACAGGGTCGGAAACACCATATATTTT	CASSLDRVGNTIYF
-	TRBV19	TRBJ1-2	15	-	TGTGCCAGTAGTATACCCCCAGGGAACTACTATGGCTACACCTTC	CASSIPPGNYYGYTF